The next 28 T cell receptor beta chains were all read from a single sample in a study of regulatory T cells in long-lasting Graves disease. iRepertoire HTBI primers and Arm-PCR of CDR3 regions built TCR beta libraries. TCRdb re-derived calls from the multiplex PCR reads in MiXCR, one entry per CDR3 protein. Among 350,000 to 500,000 distinct CDR3 sequences listed, around 17% were seen once. Time point indicated: newly diagnosed GD, antithyroid drugs for less than 3 months. Following extraction of RNA from PBMCs, that RNA was used to make the TCR library. These data are also associated with another study on T cells in Graves' hyperthyroidism and ophthalmopathy.

Sequencing used peripheral blood mononuclear cells (PBMCs), obtained at new diagnosis, from a patient treated with antithyroid drugs. The receptors derive from a young woman with Graves disease.

The V call is TRBV30, the J call TRBJ1-1, with 9 bases fitting TRBD1. CDR1 is GTSNPN, CDR2 SVGIG, per germline (reference sequence). This CDR3 contains 13 residues. Unmatched junction bases numbered 3, after V lost 4 bases and J lost 3 bases. CDR3 residues: CAWIQGAHTEAFF. CDR3 in DNA: TGTGCCTGGATACAGGGGGCTCACACTGAAGCTTTCTTT. Full variable domain (outside the CDR3, taken from reference TRBV30 and TRBJ1-1): SQTIHQWPATLVQPVGSPLSLECTVEGTSNPNLYWYRQAAGRGLQLLFYSVGIGQISSEVPQNLSASRPQDRQFILSSKKLLLSDSGFYLCAWIQGAHTEAFFGQGTRLTVV.

This clonotype has a count of ten or more. The chain couples TRBV11-2 to TRBJ2-5, with TRBD1 identical over 9 bases. Losses at the gene ends were 1 base for V and 5 bases for J; bases not matched to a gene: 5. Germline V gene sequence: CDR1 SGHAT, CDR2 FQNNGV. The CDR3 is 15 amino acids. Here the CDR3 DNA reads TGTGCCAGCAGCTTAGGACCGACAGGGGGTGAGACCCAGTACTTC. Translation gives CASSLGPTGGETQYF.

In this sample, this clonotype turned up a few times. A much bigger clone sits one base away, suggesting this may be a read error. V is TRBV6-1 and J is TRBJ1-4, with D uncertain. CDR1 MNHNS and CDR2 SASEGT come from the germline V gene. The CDR3 has 13 residues. V was trimmed by 7 bases and J by 4 bases, leaving 10 bases between them. In DNA form, the CDR3 reads TGTGCCAGCATAGGTAGCTATAATGAAAAACTGTTTTTT. It translates to CASIGSYNEKLFF.

This clonotype was found many times. V and J are TRBV2 and TRBJ1-2; 11 bases line up with TRBD1. This CDR3 contains 16 residues. Trimming at V came to 6 bases and at J to 0 bases, leaving 6 bases not matched to a gene. Per the germline V gene, CDR1 is SNHLY and CDR2 is FYNNEI. CDR3 in DNA: TGTGCCAGCAGAAGGACAGGGGGCGCTTCTAACTATGGCTACACCTTC. Its translation: CASRRTGGASNYGYTF.

This clonotype appeared a few times. One junction end disagrees with the germline gene, perhaps due to a read error. The J gene is TRBJ1-1, the V gene TRBV3-1; D possibly corresponds to TRBD1 (6 bases). Germline CDR1 LGHDT, CDR2 YNNKEL (reference sequence). The CDR3 consists of 11 residues. The CDR3 protein is CASSINREALF. Written as DNA, the CDR3 is TGTGCCAGCAGCATAAACAGGGAAGCTCTCTTT. Full variable domain (outside the CDR3, taken from reference TRBV3-1 and TRBJ1-1): DTAVSQTPKYLVTQMGNDKSIKCEQNLGHDTMYWYKQDSKKFLKIMFSYNNKELIINETVPNRFSPKSPDKAHLNLHINSLELGDSAVYFCASSINREALFGQGTRLTVV.

The table lists this clonotype with many counts. V is TRBV19 and J is TRBJ2-2; maybe TRBD2 (6 bases). The CDR3 is 15 amino acids. Per germline, CDR1 LNHDA and CDR2 SQIVND (reference sequence). Between the trimmed V and J ends, which lost 2 bases and 3 bases, there was a span of 10 bases. In DNA, the CDR3 is TGTGCCAGTAGTATAATAGGACTACACACCGGGGAGCTGTTTTTT. Translating gives CASSIIGLHTGELFF.

This clonotype was observed many times. CDR3 in amino acids: CASSLSLEAPRSSTDTQYF. CDR3 DNA: TGTGCCAGCAGTTTAAGTCTGGAGGCTCCCAGGTCTAGCACAGATACGCAGTATTTT. This chain joins TRBV12-3 or TRBV12-4 and TRBJ2-3; D possibly corresponds to TRBD2 (5 bases). The V end was cut by 2 bases, the J end by 0 bases, with 21 bases between. CDR3 length: 19 residues.

This clonotype has a handful of counts. CDR3 coding DNA: TGTGCCAGCAGCTTGGTAGGGAAAAGATCGGGCTACAATGAGCAGTTCTTC. Amino acid sequence: CASSLVGKRSGYNEQFF. This rearrangement joins TRBV11-2 to TRBJ2-1; D is uncertain. The CDR3 spans 17 residues. Per germline, CDR1 SGHAT and CDR2 FQNNGV. Trimming left V 3 bases short and J 3 bases short, with 18 bases between.

This clonotype has just one count. Since a much larger clone is just one base distant, this may be a read error. V and J are TRBV20-1 and TRBJ2-3, with D tentatively TRBD2 (7 bases). The J call is in doubt because the DNA end fits TRBJ2-7 better. The germline gives CDR1 DFQATT, CDR2 SNEGSKA (reference sequence). This CDR3 comprises 13 residues. The CDR3 bases are TGCAGTGCTAGACAGGGGAGGGAGTACAAGCAGTACTTC. Residues: CSARQGREYKQYF.

The table lists this clonotype with many counts. V gene TRBV20-1 combines with J gene TRBJ2-7; 10 nucleotides match TRBD1. The ends lost 6 bases at V and 5 bases at J; junction bases unmatched: 7. The CDR3 totals 13 residues. Germline loops: CDR1 DFQATT, CDR2 SNEGSKA (reference sequence). The CDR3, as DNA: TGCAGTGCGATATGGGACAGGGGACACGAGCAGTACTTC. This translates into CSAIWDRGHEQYF.

This clonotype was picked up many times. The genes are TRBV29-1 and TRBJ1-1; weak D call: TRBD1 (5 bases). CDR3 size: 13 residues. Germline CDR1 is SQVTM and CDR2 is ANQGSEA. V lost 5 bases to trimming and J lost 0 bases, with 10 bases between them. CDR3 residues: CSVRSGMNTEAFF. The CDR3 DNA is TGCAGCGTTCGTTCAGGGATGAACACTGAAGCTTTCTTT.

This clonotype was seen ten or more times. The chain uses TRBV11-3 and TRBJ2-7, with D unresolved. CDR3 size: 13 residues. Per germline, CDR1 SGHNT and CDR2 YENEEA. The V end was cut by 6 bases, the J end by 5 bases, with 14 bases between. This chain's CDR3 is CASSTGGNHEQYF. DNA for the CDR3: TGTGCCAGCAGTACTGGTGGGAACCACGAGCAGTACTTC.

This chain uses TRBV5-1 with TRBJ2-7, with TRBD1 matching 8 bases. CDR3 size: 15 residues. V shed 3 bases, J shed 3 bases, and the junction held 8 bases outside the gene matches. Germline CDR1 reads SGHRS; CDR2 reads YFSETQ. CDR3 sequence (DNA): TGCGCCAGCAGCTCACGACAGGGGTCAGACTACGAGCAGTACTTC. This codes for CASSSRQGSDYEQYF. The complete variable domain, with remaining parts taken from reference TRBV5-1 and TRBJ2-7, reads KAGVTQTPRYLIKTRGQQVTLSCSPISGHRSVSWYQQTPGQGLQFLFEYFSETQRNKGNFPGRFSGRQFSNSRSEMNVSTLELGDSALYLCASSSRQGSDYEQYFGPGTRLTVT.

Concerning this clonotype: A much bigger clone sits one base away, suggesting this may be a read error. This chain uses TRBV6-1 with TRBJ1-5, with a tentative D call TRBD1 (5 bases). The CDR3 runs 13 residues. The V gene lost 1 base and the J gene lost 9 bases, with 10 bases spanning the gap. In germline, CDR1 is MNHNS, CDR2 SASEGT. CDR3 sequence (DNA): TGTGCCAGCAGTGAAGTAGGGGATCGGCCCCAGCATTTT. Amino acids: CASSEVGDRPQHF.

This clonotype occurred a few times. The CDR3 region has the DNA TGCAGCGGGGGACAGAACACTGAAGCTTTCTTT. Translated, it gives CSGGQNTEAFF. The genes are TRBV29-1 and TRBJ1-1, with a weak D call TRBD1 (6 bases). V lost 7 bases and J 1 base, leaving 7 bases between the germline ends. CDR1 is SQVTM and CDR2 is ANQGSEA in the germline V gene. The CDR3 consists of 11 residues.

About this clonotype: A much larger clone lies one base from this, so it may be a read error. The CDR3 DNA follows: TGTGCCAGCAGCCAATGGGGGGACACTGAAGCTTTCTTT. As protein: CASSQWGDTEAFF. The V gene is TRBV14, the J gene TRBJ1-1; a weak D match, TRBD1 (5 bases). From germline, CDR1 is SGHDN and CDR2 FVKESK. The CDR3 is made up of 13 amino acids. V was pared by 2 bases and J by 3 bases, with 7 bases between.

This clonotype has only a few counts. This chain connects TRBV3-1 to TRBJ2-2; TRBD2 matches at 8 bases. Trimming at V came to 1 base and at J to 6 bases, leaving 10 bases not matched to a gene. Germline V gives CDR1 LGHDT, CDR2 YNNKEL (reference sequence). CDR3 size: 17 residues. This chain's CDR3 is CASSQVRGLVSAGELFF. CDR3 DNA: TGTGCCAGCAGCCAAGTTAGGGGACTAGTTTCCGCCGGGGAGCTGTTTTTT.

This clonotype showed up just a few times. The rearrangement uses TRBV30 and TRBJ2-3; D gene uncertain. Trimming took 1 base from V and 3 from J, leaving 5 bases between them. The length of the CDR3 is 12 residues. Germline loops: CDR1 GTSNPN, CDR2 SVGIG (reference sequence). CDR3 loop: CAWSAGTDTQYF. CDR3 nucleotides: TGTGCCTGGAGTGCAGGTACAGATACGCAGTATTTT.

The chain recombines TRBV24-1 with TRBJ2-1; 8 bases fit TRBD2. The junction had 7 bases not matched to a gene; V was cut back by 7 bases and J by 6 bases. The germline V gene has CDR1 KGHDR and CDR2 SFDVKD. This CDR3 is 14 amino acids long. The CDR3 sequence: CATREAGVGNEQFF. The CDR3 region has the DNA TGTGCCACCAGGGAAGCGGGAGTCGGCAATGAGCAGTTCTTC.

The rearrangement links TRBV20-1 to TRBJ2-7; perhaps TRBD1 as D (5 bases). V lost 5 bases to trimming and J lost 4 bases, with 15 bases between them. Germline-derived CDR1 and CDR2 are DFQATT and SNEGSKA (reference sequence). CDR3 length: 13 residues. DNA of the CDR3: TGCAGTGCTCGCACCAGGGTTGGGTACGAGCAGTACTTC. Its protein product is CSARTRVGYEQYF.

Turning to this clonotype: This may stem from a read error, because a much larger clone lies one nucleotide away. V usage is TRBV29-1 and J usage is TRBJ2-3; D remains unclear. The CDR3 is 11 residues long. Germline V gene data show CDR1 as SQVTM and CDR2 as ANQGSEA. The CDR3 sequence: CNVVGTDTQYF. CDR3 nucleotide sequence: TGCAACGTTGTCGGTACAGATACGCAGTATTTT.

This clonotype has a count of ten or more. This chain connects TRBV6-1 to TRBJ2-7, with D tentatively TRBD2 (6 bases). The CDR3 sequence is 12 residues long. The V end was cut by 8 bases, the J end by 1 base, with 9 bases between. Germline values: CDR1 MNHNS, CDR2 SASEGT. The CDR3 sequence: CASGTPSYEQYF. In nucleotides, the CDR3 is TGTGCCAGCGGGACTCCATCCTACGAGCAGTACTTC.

This clonotype was counted a few times. This rearrangement joins TRBV28 to TRBJ2-1; TRBD1 matches at 8 bases. The germline V gene has CDR1 MDHEN and CDR2 SYDVKM. The CDR3 length is 13 residues. The J segment lost 8 bases and the V segment lost 3 bases, leaving 3 bases of the junction unmatched. CDR3 sequence reads: CASSFQGAHEQFF. The CDR3 coding sequence is TGTGCCAGCAGTTTCCAGGGGGCACATGAGCAGTTCTTC. The entire variable domain, with the rest obtained from reference TRBV28 and TRBJ2-1, is as follows: DVKVTQSSRYLVKRTGEKVFLECVQDMDHENMFWYRQDPGLGLRLIYFSYDVKMKEKGDIPEGYSVSREKKERFSLILESASTNQTSMYLCASSFQGAHEQFFGPGTRLTVL.

This clonotype was found many times. The chain carries TRBV20-1 and TRBJ2-1; TRBD2 matches at 15 bases. Germline-derived CDR1 and CDR2 are DFQATT and SNEGSKA (reference sequence). J lost 9 bases, V lost 3 bases, and 6 bases had no gene match. CDR3 length: 15 amino acids. The DNA for the CDR3 is TGCAGTGCTAGGGTGGGACTAGCGGGAGGCCGTGAGCAGTTCTTC. Its translation is CSARVGLAGGREQFF.

This clonotype was seen many times. The rearrangement uses TRBV30 and TRBJ2-2, with 8 positions matching TRBD1. Germline CDR1 reads GTSNPN; CDR2 reads SVGIG (reference sequence). The V segment lost 4 bases and the J segment 1 base; nucleotides outside the gene matches: 8. The CDR3 sequence is 16 residues long. In nucleotides, the CDR3 is TGTGCCTGGATCCAGAGGGGGACAGGGAACACCGGGGAGCTGTTTTTT. This sequence encodes CAWIQRGTGNTGELFF.

Worth noting for this clonotype: A much larger clone differs from this one at a single base, so this may be a read error. This chain uses TRBV12-3 or TRBV12-4 with TRBJ1-5; D possibly corresponds to TRBD1 (6 bases). Between the trimmed V and J ends, which lost 8 bases and 2 bases, there was a span of 28 bases. The CDR3 is 19 amino acids. CDR3 residues: CASCGGLIIANGGNQPQHF. CDR3 bases: TGTGCCAGCTGCGGGGGCTTAATTATCGCTAATGGGGGCAATCAGCCCCAGCATTTT.

As concerns this clonotype: A far larger clone is one nucleotide away, so this likely arose from a read error. This chain links TRBV7-2 with TRBJ2-5, with unresolved D. Between the trimmed V and J ends, which lost 7 bases and 2 bases, there was a span of 17 bases. Germline V gene sequence: CDR1 SGHTA, CDR2 FQGNSA. This CDR3 has 15 amino acids. The CDR3 loop is CASNPDVTDQETQYF. CDR3 nucleotides: TGTGCCAGCAACCCGGATGTGACCGATCAAGAGACCCAGTACTTC. Based on the CDR3 plus reference TRBV7-2 and TRBJ2-5, the full variable domain is GAGVSQSPSNKVTEKGKDVELRCDPISGHTALYWYRQSLGQGLEFLIYFQGNSAPDKSGLPSDRFSAERTGGSVSTLTIQRTQQEDSAVYLCASNPDVTDQETQYFGPGTRLLVL.

The sample holds many counts of this clonotype. The chain has TRBV28 and TRBJ2-1; TRBD2 matches at 7 bases. J was trimmed by 3 bases and V by 5 bases; bases with no gene match: 22. The CDR3 is 20 amino acids. Per germline, CDR1 MDHEN and CDR2 SYDVKM. The CDR3, as DNA: TGTGCCAGCAGTCCCCTCGGACTTCGAGGGACTAACTTCGGCTACAATGAGCAGTTCTTC. Protein sequence: CASSPLGLRGTNFGYNEQFF.